Listed below are T cell receptor beta chains from one sample, sequenced in a study of cytomegalovirus exposure and HLA in healthy donors. Profiling relied on immunoSEQ multiplex PCR, and the TCRdb table lists in-frame clones only, not all of them. This sample has about 130,000 clones, with around 90% found just once. Sequencing input: PBMCs. The receptors were gathered from a woman between 25 and 40 years old in good health and CMV-seropositive. CDR3s leave out the opening cysteine and the closing phenylalanine or tryptophan. A D gene is named only where the DNA matches it firmly. The listing skips clone size in some rows; elsewhere it reads once, few, many or a size class.

TRBD2	TRBJ2-7	NA	TRBV7-6	ASSSSLAGGPMEQY
NA	TRBJ2-2	NA	TRBV7-9	ASSLGGPNTGELF
NA	TRBJ2-2	NA	TRBV7-8	ASSLPHGMNTGELF
NA	TRBJ2-7	once	TRBV6-5	ASSYLPGQGPYEQY
TRBD2	TRBJ2-1	NA	TRBV18	ASSPGTSLPYNEQF
NA	TRBJ2-3	NA	TRBV28	ASSLLAYGTDTQY
NA	TRBJ2-7	NA	TRBV10-2	AIGSGYEQY
TRBD1	TRBJ2-7	NA	TRBV7-9	ASSLWGTGANHEQY
NA	TRBJ2-5	NA	TRBV4-1	ASSQDLRTQETQY
TRBD2	TRBJ2-5	NA	TRBV7-6	ASSLGHGTSANGETQY
NA	TRBJ1-1	few	TRBV11-2	ASSLGANTEAF
TRBD2	TRBJ2-1	NA	TRBV19	ASSIVRLAGGGNEQF
TRBD1	TRBJ1-4	NA	TRBV28	ASSLGLVSGGLEKLF
NA	TRBJ1-2	few	TRBV29-1	SVDGQRDGYT
NA	TRBJ1-1	NA	TRBV9	ASSEGQNTEAF
NA	TRBJ2-5	NA	TRBV4-1	ASSQDLVGYQETQY
NA	TRBJ1-6	NA	TRBV6-6	ASSYGGLSPLH
NA	TRBJ1-5	NA	TRBV2	ASSAPAGSQPQH
NA	TRBJ2-2	NA	TRBV7-2	ASSASDTGELF
TRBD1	TRBJ1-1	once	TRBV11-2	ASSATGTGHTEAF
TRBD1	TRBJ2-7	NA	TRBV15	ATSRVPLIAMTGSSYEQY
NA	TRBJ2-1	NA	TRBV7-9	ASHLQQGRRQF
NA	TRBJ1-2	NA	TRBV9	ASSGPHGYT
NA	TRBJ2-1	NA	TRBV5-4	ASSLPFSDNEQF
TRBD1	TRBJ1-1	NA	TRBV2	ASKQGEAF
NA	TRBJ2-5	NA	TRBV5-1	ASSFQGHGETQY
NA	TRBJ1-5	few	TRBV6-1	ASRKGVGQPQH
TRBD1	TRBJ2-5	NA	TRBV28	ASIPGQGAPTETQY
NA	TRBJ2-7	NA	TRBV18	ASSPTTGNYEQY
NA	TRBJ2-1	once	TRBV10-1	ASSGTYNEQF
NA	TRBJ1-2	NA	TRBV6-5	ASSRQDNYGYT
NA	TRBJ1-2	once	TRBV9	ASSVSRERMGYT
NA	TRBJ1-3	NA	TRBV11-2	ASSLERSGNTIY
NA	TRBJ2-1	NA	TRBV7-2	ASSLSSYNEQF
NA	TRBJ2-7	once	TRBV6-5	ASSYLSTGGYEQY
TRBD1	TRBJ2-5	NA	TRBV7-9	ASSLELQGRGETQY
TRBD2	TRBJ2-3	NA	TRBV6-5	ASSPLSGGVNTQY
NA	TRBJ2-7	NA	TRBV4-1	ASSQETNRVDEQY
TRBD2	TRBJ2-1	NA	TRBV5-4	ASSLGQAGVGNEQF
TRBD1	TRBJ2-5	NA	TRBV28	ASSLPGQGLQETQY
NA	TRBJ1-2	NA	TRBV7-2	ASSSQVPHGYT
NA	TRBJ1-5	NA	TRBV5-1	ASSPGPDRPNQPQH
TRBD1	TRBJ1-2	few	TRBV6-1	ASIRTGVVYYGYT
TRBD2	TRBJ2-1	NA	TRBV5-1	ASSFGLADYNEQF
NA	TRBJ1-2	NA	TRBV4-2	ASSQEPSANYGYT
TRBD2	TRBJ2-1	NA	TRBV7-9	ASSLGGSPSGGSNEQF
NA	TRBJ1-2	NA	TRBV29-1	SVEDTEIYGYT
NA	TRBJ1-1	few	TRBV5-1	ASSLRGGGLNTEAF
NA	TRBJ2-3	NA	TRBV5-6	ASRVSGDTQY
NA	TRBJ2-7	NA	TRBV27	ASSRGASSYEQY
NA	TRBJ2-3	NA	TRBV4-2	ASSHESTGVTDTQY
TRBD1	TRBJ1-6	NA	TRBV5-4	ASSFYRGKSPLH
TRBD2	TRBJ2-7	NA	TRBV7-8	ARVPGLAGGPYEQY
NA	TRBJ1-5	NA	TRBV18	ASSPPEGIGPQH
TRBD1	TRBJ2-7	NA	TRBV5-1	ASSSTGVVYEQY